The clone carrying this TCR beta chain was detected ten times or more. The sample comes from a study of metastatic and nonmetastatic thyroid tumors. TCRdb re-called the PCR reads through MiXCR. The sample lists about 62,000 clones; about 4% were seen once. Germline trimming cut 5 bases from V and 5 bases from J; bases unmatched to any gene: 6. Germline V gene lookup returns CDR1 DFQATT and CDR2 SNEGSKA (reference sequence). The length of the CDR3 is 14 residues. All patients reached thyroid surgery having received no treatment beforehand. The source material was blood. The source of this sequence is a female donor with papillary thyroid cancer or a benign thyroid nodule (not recorded which). Some clones in this sample may be carry-over from other donors' samples. The chain employs TRBV20-1 and TRBJ2-1; 10 bases are a match to TRBD2. The CDR3 protein is CSALAGGNNNEQFF. CDR3 bases: TGCAGTGCTTTAGCGGGAGGCAACAACAATGAGCAGTTCTTC.